This TCR beta chain was observed in a study of T cell changes during pregnancy in multiple sclerosis. The V gene lost 4 bases and the J gene lost 0 bases, with 13 bases spanning the gap. The germline gives CDR1 MGHDK, CDR2 SYGVNS. CDR3 length: 16 amino acids. Generated by immunoSEQ multiplex PCR, the TCRdb table keeps only in-frame clones and is missing some. This sample has over 55,000 clones; around 93% occur once, and the top ten carry around 2.3%. This clonotype was sampled from a female donor with multiple sclerosis, enrolled in a pregnancy study. The sample here was peripheral blood, taken in the first trimester of pregnancy. The chain recombines TRBV25-1 with TRBJ1-3; D ambiguous. CDR3 sequence reads: CASSGYNQISGNTIYF. The CDR3 DNA reads TGTGCCAGCAGTGGATACAATCAAATCTCTGGAAACACCATATATTTT. The full variable domain, in which reference TRBV25-1 and TRBJ1-3 provide the parts outside the CDR3, is EADIYQTPRYLVIGTGKKITLECSQTMGHDKMYWYQQDPGMELHLIHYSYGVNSTEKGDLSSESTVSRIRTEHFPLTLESARPSHTSQYLCASSGYNQISGNTIYFGEGSWLTVV.